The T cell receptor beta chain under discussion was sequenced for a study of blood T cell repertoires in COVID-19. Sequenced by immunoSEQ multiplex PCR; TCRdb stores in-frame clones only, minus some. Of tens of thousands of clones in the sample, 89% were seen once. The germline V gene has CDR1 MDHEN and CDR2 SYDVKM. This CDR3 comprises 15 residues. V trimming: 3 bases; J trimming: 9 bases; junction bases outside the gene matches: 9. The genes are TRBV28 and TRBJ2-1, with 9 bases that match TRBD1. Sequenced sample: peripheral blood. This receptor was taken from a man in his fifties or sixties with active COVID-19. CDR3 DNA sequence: TGTGCCAGCAGTTTTCCGACAGGGGGAGAGGGTGAGCAGTTCTTC. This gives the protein CASSFPTGGEGEQFF. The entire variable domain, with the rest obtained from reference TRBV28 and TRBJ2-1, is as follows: DVKVTQSSRYLVKRTGEKVFLECVQDMDHENMFWYRQDPGLGLRLIYFSYDVKMKEKGDIPEGYSVSREKKERFSLILESASTNQTSMYLCASSFPTGGEGEQFFGPGTRLTVL.